This TCR beta chain is drawn from a study of T-cell memory formation after mild COVID-19. Whole-study results and caveats: A second wave expanding day 15 to 37 was CD4+-biased; contracting clones were balanced.

This clonotype was found many times. Its antigen is currently unknown. TCRdb reanalysed the 5' RACE reads using MiXCR and keeps one entry per CDR3 protein. Here the sample spans around 300,000 distinct CDR3 sequences, roughly 13% being singletons. Per the germline V gene, CDR1 is SGHRS and CDR2 is YFSETQ. Trimming cost V 1 base and J 6 bases, with 11 bases left between them. The CDR3 sequence is 14 residues long. The chain recombines TRBV5-1 with TRBJ2-1; possibly TRBD2 for D (5 bases). Specimen: PBMCs or a T cell subset sorted from them (not recorded which). This receptor was obtained from a man between 18 and 35 years old who had mild COVID-19 (a few samples of this study predate the infection). Cell type and time point are not known. As DNA, the CDR3 is TGCGCCAGCAGCTTGTATCTAGCACGCAATGAGCAGTTCTTC. It codes for CASSLYLARNEQFF. Variable domain in full (rest from reference TRBV5-1 and TRBJ2-1): KAGVTQTPRYLIKTRGQQVTLSCSPISGHRSVSWYQQTPGQGLQFLFEYFSETQRNKGNFPGRFSGRQFSNSRSEMNVSTLELGDSALYLCASSLYLARNEQFFGPGTRLTVL.